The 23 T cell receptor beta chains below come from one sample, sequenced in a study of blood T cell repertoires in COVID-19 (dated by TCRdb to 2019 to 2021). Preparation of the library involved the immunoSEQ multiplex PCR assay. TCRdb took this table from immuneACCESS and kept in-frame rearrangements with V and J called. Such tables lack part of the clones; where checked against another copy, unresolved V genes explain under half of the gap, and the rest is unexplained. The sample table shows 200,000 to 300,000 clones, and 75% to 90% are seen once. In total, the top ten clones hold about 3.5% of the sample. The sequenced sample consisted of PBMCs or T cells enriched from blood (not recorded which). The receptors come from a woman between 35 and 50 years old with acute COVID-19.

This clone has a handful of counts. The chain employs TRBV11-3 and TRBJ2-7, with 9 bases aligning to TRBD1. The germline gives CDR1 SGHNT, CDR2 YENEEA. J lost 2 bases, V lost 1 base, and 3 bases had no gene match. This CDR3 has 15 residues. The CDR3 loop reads CASSLGQGGPYEQYF. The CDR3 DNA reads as TGTGCCAGCAGCTTAGGACAGGGGGGCCCCTACGAGCAGTACTTC.

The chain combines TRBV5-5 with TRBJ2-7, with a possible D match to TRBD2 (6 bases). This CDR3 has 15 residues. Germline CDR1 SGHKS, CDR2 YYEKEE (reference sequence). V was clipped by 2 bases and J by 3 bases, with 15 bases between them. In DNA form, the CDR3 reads TGTGCCAGCAGCTTAGCCGGGACTGAACTCTACGAGCAGTACTTC. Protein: CASSLAGTELYEQYF.

CDR3 nucleotides: TGTGCCAGCTCACGCCGGGACAGGGGAAGCTCTGGAAACACCATATATTTT. The encoded protein is CASSRRDRGSSGNTIYF. V usage is TRBV18 and J usage is TRBJ1-3, with 10 positions matching TRBD1. V was clipped by 4 bases and J by 0 bases; unmatched bases: 6. The CDR3 runs 17 residues. CDR1 and CDR2 (germline): KGHSH, LQKENI.

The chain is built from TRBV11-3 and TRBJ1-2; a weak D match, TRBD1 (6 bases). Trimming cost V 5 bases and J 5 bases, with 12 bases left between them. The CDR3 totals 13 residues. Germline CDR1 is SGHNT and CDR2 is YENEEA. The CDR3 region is CASSPGQTYGYTF. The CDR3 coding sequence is TGTGCCAGCAGCCCAGGACAGACATATGGCTACACCTTC.

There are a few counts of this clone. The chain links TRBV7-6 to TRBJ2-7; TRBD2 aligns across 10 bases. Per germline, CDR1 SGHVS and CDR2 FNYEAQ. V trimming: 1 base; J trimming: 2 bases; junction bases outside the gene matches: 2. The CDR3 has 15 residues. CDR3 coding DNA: TGTGCCAGCAGCTTAGTTACTAGCGGGACCTACGAGCAGTACTTC. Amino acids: CASSLVTSGTYEQYF.

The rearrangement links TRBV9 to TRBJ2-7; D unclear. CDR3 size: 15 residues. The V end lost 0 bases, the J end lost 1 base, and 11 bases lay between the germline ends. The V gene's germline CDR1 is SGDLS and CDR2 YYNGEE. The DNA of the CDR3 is TGTGCCAGCAGCGTAGGGGCCGCTCGTTCCTACGAGCAGTACTTC. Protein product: CASSVGAARSYEQYF.

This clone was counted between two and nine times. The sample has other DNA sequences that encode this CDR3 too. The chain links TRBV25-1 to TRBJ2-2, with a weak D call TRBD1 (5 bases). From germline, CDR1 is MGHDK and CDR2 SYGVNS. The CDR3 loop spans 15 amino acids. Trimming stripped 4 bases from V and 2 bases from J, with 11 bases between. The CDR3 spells CASSVQGSNTGELFF. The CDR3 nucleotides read TGTGCCAGCAGTGTTCAGGGTAGTAACACCGGGGAGCTGTTTTTT. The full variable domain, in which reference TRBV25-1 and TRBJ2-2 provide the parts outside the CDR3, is EADIYQTPRYLVIGTGKKITLECSQTMGHDKMYWYQQDPGMELHLIHYSYGVNSTEKGDLSSESTVSRIRTEHFPLTLESARPSHTSQYLCASSVQGSNTGELFFGEGSRLTVL.

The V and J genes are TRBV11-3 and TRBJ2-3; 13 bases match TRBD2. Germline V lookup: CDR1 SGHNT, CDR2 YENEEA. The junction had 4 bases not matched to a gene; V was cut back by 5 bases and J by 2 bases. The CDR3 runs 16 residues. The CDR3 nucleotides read TGTGCCAGCAGCGCCGGACTAGCGGGAGCCACAGATACGCAGTATTTT. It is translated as CASSAGLAGATDTQYF.

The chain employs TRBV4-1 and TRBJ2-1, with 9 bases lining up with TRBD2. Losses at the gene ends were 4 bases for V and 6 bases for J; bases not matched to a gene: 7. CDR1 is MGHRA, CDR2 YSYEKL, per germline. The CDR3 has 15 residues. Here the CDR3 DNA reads TGCGCCAGCAGCCCCCGACTAGCGGTAGCCAATGAGCAGTTCTTC. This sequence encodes CASSPRLAVANEQFF.

The CDR3 region is CASRQIGETSGEQYF. The CDR3, as DNA: TGTGCCAGCAGACAGATCGGGGAGACGTCGGGGGAGCAGTACTTC. This chain links TRBV7-9 with TRBJ2-7; a possible D gene is TRBD2 (5 bases). The CDR3 is 15 residues long. Germline assignment: CDR1 SEHNR and CDR2 FQNEAQ (reference sequence). V was trimmed by 6 bases and J by 7 bases, leaving 22 bases between them.

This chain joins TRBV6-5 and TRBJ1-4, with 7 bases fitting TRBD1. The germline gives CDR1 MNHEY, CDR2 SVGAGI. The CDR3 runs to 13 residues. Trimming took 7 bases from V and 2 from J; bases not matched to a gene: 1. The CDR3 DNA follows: TGTGCCAGCAAGGACAGGACTAATGAAAAACTGTTTTTT. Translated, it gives CASKDRTNEKLFF.

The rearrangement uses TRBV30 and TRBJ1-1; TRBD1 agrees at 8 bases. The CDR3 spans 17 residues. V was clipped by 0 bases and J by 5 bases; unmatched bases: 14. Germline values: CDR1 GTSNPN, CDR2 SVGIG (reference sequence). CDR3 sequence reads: CAWSVRWTGKEQTEAFF. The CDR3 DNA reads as TGTGCCTGGAGTGTACGGTGGACAGGGAAGGAACAGACTGAAGCTTTCTTT.

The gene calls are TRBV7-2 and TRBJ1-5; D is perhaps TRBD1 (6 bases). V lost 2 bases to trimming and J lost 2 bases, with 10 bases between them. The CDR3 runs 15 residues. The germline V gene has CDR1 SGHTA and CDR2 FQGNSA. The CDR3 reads CASSLRGGGNQPQHF. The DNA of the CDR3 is TGTGCCAGCAGCTTAAGGGGGGGCGGCAATCAGCCCCAGCATTTT.

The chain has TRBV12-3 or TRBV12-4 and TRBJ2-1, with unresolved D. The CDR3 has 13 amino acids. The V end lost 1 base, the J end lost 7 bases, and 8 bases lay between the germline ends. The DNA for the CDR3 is TGTGCCAGCAGTTTAGTGGCTCGAAATGAGCAGTTCTTC. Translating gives CASSLVARNEQFF.

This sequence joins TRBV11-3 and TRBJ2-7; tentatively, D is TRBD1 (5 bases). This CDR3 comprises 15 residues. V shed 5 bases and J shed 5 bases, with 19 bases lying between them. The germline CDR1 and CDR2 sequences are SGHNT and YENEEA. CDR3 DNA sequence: TGTGCCAGCAGCCGAGTCCAGGGCAGGGATGACGAGCAGTACTTC. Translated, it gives CASSRVQGRDDEQYF.

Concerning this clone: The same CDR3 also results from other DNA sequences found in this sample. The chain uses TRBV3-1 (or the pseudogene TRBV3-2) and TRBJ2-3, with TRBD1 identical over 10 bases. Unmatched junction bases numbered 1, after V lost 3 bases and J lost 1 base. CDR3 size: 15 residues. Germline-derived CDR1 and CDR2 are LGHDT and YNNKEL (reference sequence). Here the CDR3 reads CASSQTGGGTDTQYF. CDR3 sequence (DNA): TGTGCCAGCAGCCAGACAGGGGGCGGCACAGATACGCAGTATTTT.

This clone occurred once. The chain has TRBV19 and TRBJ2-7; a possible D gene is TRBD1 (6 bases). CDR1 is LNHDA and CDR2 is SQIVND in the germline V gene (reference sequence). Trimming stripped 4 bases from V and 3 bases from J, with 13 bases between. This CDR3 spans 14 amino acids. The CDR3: CASSKAWTDYEQYF. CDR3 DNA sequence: TGTGCCAGTAGTAAAGCCTGGACAGACTACGAGCAGTACTTC.

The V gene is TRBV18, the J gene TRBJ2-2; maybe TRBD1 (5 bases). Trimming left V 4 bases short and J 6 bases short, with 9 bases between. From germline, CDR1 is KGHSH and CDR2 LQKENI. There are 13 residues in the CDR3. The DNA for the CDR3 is TGTGCCAGCTCACGCGGACATCCCGGGGAGCTGTTTTTT. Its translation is CASSRGHPGELFF.

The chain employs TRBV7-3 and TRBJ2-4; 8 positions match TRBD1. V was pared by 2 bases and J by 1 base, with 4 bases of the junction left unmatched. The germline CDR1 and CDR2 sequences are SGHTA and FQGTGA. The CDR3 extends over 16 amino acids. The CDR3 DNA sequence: TGTGCCAGCAGCTTAGGTGGACAGGGCGCCAAAAACATTCAGTACTTC. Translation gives CASSLGGQGAKNIQYF.

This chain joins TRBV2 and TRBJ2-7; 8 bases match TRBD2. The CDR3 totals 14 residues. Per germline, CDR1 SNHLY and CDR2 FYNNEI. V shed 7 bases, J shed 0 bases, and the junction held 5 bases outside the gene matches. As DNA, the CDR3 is TGTGCCAGCAATTCGGGAGGGCCCTCCTACGAGCAGTACTTC. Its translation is CASNSGGPSYEQYF.

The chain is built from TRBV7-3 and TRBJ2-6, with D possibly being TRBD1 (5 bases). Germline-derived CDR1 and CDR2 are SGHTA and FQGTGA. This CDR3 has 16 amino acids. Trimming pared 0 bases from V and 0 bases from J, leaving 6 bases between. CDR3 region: CASSLTGASGANVLTF. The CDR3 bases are TGTGCCAGCAGCTTAACAGGGGCCTCTGGGGCCAACGTCCTGACTTTC.

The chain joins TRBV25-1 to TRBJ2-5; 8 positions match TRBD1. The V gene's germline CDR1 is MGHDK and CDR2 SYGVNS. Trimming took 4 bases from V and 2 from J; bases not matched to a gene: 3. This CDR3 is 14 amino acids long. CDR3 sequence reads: CASSGTGRQETQYF. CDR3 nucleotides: TGTGCCAGCAGTGGGACAGGGAGACAAGAGACCCAGTACTTC. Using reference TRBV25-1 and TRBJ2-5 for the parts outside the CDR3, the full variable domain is EADIYQTPRYLVIGTGKKITLECSQTMGHDKMYWYQQDPGMELHLIHYSYGVNSTEKGDLSSESTVSRIRTEHFPLTLESARPSHTSQYLCASSGTGRQETQYFGPGTRLLVL.

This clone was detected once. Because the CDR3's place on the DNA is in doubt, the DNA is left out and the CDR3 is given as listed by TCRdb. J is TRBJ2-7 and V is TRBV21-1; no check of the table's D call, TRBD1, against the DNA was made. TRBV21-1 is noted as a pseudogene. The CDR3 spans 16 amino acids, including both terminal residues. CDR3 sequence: CASSKVAGGNSPEQYF.